This TCR beta chain comes out of a study of T cell responses to AZD1222 COVID-19 vaccine. Sequencing used immunoSEQ multiplex PCR; TCRdb keeps in-frame clones, though not all of them. The table shows approximately 150,000 clones, with about 89% occurring only once. With regard to this clone: Its specificity is unknown.

Between the trimmed V and J ends, which lost 1 base and 1 base, there was a span of 11 bases. CDR1 and CDR2 from the germline V gene are SGHAT and FQNNGV. CDR3 length: 15 amino acids. The study, taken as a whole, reports: Reports indicate that nearly half of spike-specific TCRs are directed at unmutated variant regions.

The origin of this receptor is an adult in good health. Source: peripheral blood, taken on day 0 of AZD1222 vaccination. The chain uses TRBV11-2 and TRBJ2-7; unclear D gene. DNA for the CDR3: TGTGCCAGCAGCTTAGTCTCCAGCCCTTCCTACGAGCAGTACTTC. This gives the protein CASSLVSSPSYEQYF.